The next 17 T cell receptor beta chains were all read from a single sample in a study of OX40 agonist ivuxolimab in advanced cancers. The library was generated by the immunoSEQ multiplex PCR assay. TCRdb mirrors the immuneACCESS table, restricted to in-frame sequences. Some clones are absent from its copies; in checked studies, under half trace to an unresolved V gene, and the reason for the others is unknown. This sample is represented by around 53,000 clones; nearly 80% of them were singletons. The ten biggest clones cover around 2.3% of the sample. Sample: CD4+ or CD8+ T cells sorted from blood, taken in a trial of the OX40 agonist ivuxolimab. The receptors shown here come from an adult with an advanced solid tumor such as melanoma, head and neck, liver or kidney cancer.

This clone was found a few times. The rearrangement links TRBV6-5 to TRBJ1-1; TRBD1 matches at 7 bases. The CDR3 runs 12 residues. J gave up 2 bases and V 9 bases, and 3 bases lay outside the gene matches. The V gene's germline CDR1 is MNHEY and CDR2 SVGAGI. This chain's CDR3 is CASRTGNTEAFF. As DNA, the CDR3 is TGTGCCAGTCGGACAGGTAACACTGAAGCTTTCTTT.

The CDR3 reads CASSPHGPSPTSYNEQFF. In nucleotides, the CDR3 is TGTGCCAGCAGCCCTCACGGCCCCAGCCCCACATCCTACAATGAGCAGTTCTTC. The rearrangement links TRBV7-2 to TRBJ2-1; D unresolved. The CDR3 sequence is 18 residues long. Germline values: CDR1 SGHTA, CDR2 FQGNSA. Trimming took off 5 bases at V and 1 base at J, with 21 bases between the two ends.

The chain joins TRBV12-2 to TRBJ2-1; the D segment call TRBD1 is taken from the table without a DNA check. TRBV12-2 is a known pseudogene. The CDR3 is 16 amino acids. The CDR3 here is CASSLASGTGGNEQFF. CDR3 coding DNA: TGTGCCAGCAGCTTAGCTTCCGGGACAGGGGGCAATGAGCAGTTCTTC.

This chain links TRBV6-1 with TRBJ2-4, with D perhaps matching TRBD1 (6 bases). CDR1 MNHNS and CDR2 SASEGT come from the germline V gene. V lost 0 bases to trimming and J lost 16 bases, with 19 bases between them. This CDR3 has 14 residues. The CDR3 here is CASSEAQGGSRAYF. The CDR3 DNA follows: TGTGCCAGCAGTGAAGCTCAAGGGGGAAGTCGAGCCTACTTC.

The chain employs TRBV18 and TRBJ1-6; 8 positions match TRBD1. With 3 bases clipped from V and 9 bases from J, the junction kept 10 bases outside the gene matches. The V gene's germline CDR1 is KGHSH and CDR2 LQKENI. This CDR3 has 16 amino acids. CDR3 loop: CASSPGDRGRGSPLHF. Here the CDR3 DNA reads TGTGCCAGCTCACCTGGAGACAGGGGAAGGGGTTCACCCCTCCACTTT.

CDR3 coding DNA: TGCGCCAGCAGCCCGGGGGGCAGGCTTAACTATGGCTACACCTTC. It encodes CASSPGGRLNYGYTF. The chain uses TRBV4-3 and TRBJ1-2; D is perhaps TRBD1 (6 bases). Germline assignment: CDR1 LGHNA and CDR2 YSLEER. V lost 4 bases and J 1 base, leaving 13 bases between the germline ends. This CDR3 region has 15 residues.

CDR3 sequence: CASSYLGRDGETQYF. Written as DNA, the CDR3 is TGCGCCAGCAGCTACCTGGGCCGCGACGGGGAGACCCAGTACTTC. The chain links TRBV5-1 to TRBJ2-5; D is unresolved. Germline CDR1 reads SGHRS; CDR2 reads YFSETQ. The CDR3 is 15 amino acids. The germline V and J ends were trimmed by 3 bases and 5 bases, with 17 bases remaining between them.

This sequence joins TRBV6-1 and TRBJ1-1; TRBD1 matches 7 bases. This CDR3 contains 14 residues. CDR1 is MNHNS and CDR2 is SASEGT in the germline V gene. The V gene end was trimmed by 6 bases and the J gene end by 6 bases; junction bases not matched to a gene: 10. The CDR3 DNA follows: TGTGCCAGCAGCGACAGGGCGGGTCCCCCTGAAGCTTTCTTT. It specifies CASSDRAGPPEAFF.

The chain recombines TRBV5-8 with TRBJ1-2; D not certain. Trimming removed 0 bases at V and 4 bases at J, with 13 bases between. Germline-derived CDR1 and CDR2 are SGHTS and YDEGEE. CDR3 length equals 15 residues. The DNA of the CDR3 is TGTGCCAGCAGCTTGGGGGATTGGACCGTCTATGGCTACACCTTC. This codes for CASSLGDWTVYGYTF.

The chain joins TRBV28 to TRBJ1-5, with D tentatively TRBD1 (5 bases). The V end lost 2 bases, the J end lost 6 bases, and 14 bases lay between the germline ends. Germline V lookup: CDR1 MDHEN, CDR2 SYDVKM. The CDR3 is 15 residues long. CDR3 protein: CASSLQRGPGQPQHF. In nucleotides, the CDR3 is TGTGCCAGCAGTTTACAGAGGGGTCCCGGTCAGCCCCAGCATTTT.

J is TRBJ1-1 and V is TRBV6-5, with D uncertain. The CDR3 covers 12 residues. Trimming shortened V by 4 bases and J by 5 bases, and 8 bases separated the two germline ends. Germline values: CDR1 MNHEY, CDR2 SVGAGI. The CDR3 bases are TGTGCCAGCAGTTCCCCAAGGACTGAAGCTTTCTTT. Its protein product is CASSSPRTEAFF.

The rearrangement joins TRBV2 to TRBJ1-2; TRBD1 agrees at 7 bases. The V gene end was trimmed by 6 bases and the J gene end by 0 bases; junction bases not matched to a gene: 13. Germline V gives CDR1 SNHLY, CDR2 FYNNEI. This CDR3 is built from 17 residues. The CDR3 coding sequence is TGTGCCAGCAGGCCTAGTACCGGGACAGCGACTAACTATGGCTACACCTTC. Translation gives CASRPSTGTATNYGYTF. Filled out from reference TRBV2 and TRBJ1-2, the complete variable domain reads EPEVTQTPSHQVTQMGQEVILRCVPISNHLYFYWYRQILGQKVEFLVSFYNNEISEKSEIFDDQFSVERPDGSNFTLKIRSTKLEDSAMYFCASRPSTGTATNYGYTFGSGTRLTVV.

A single count supports this clone. CDR3 residues: CASSLHKGAGNEQFF. The DNA for the CDR3 is TGTGCCAGCAGCCTCCATAAGGGGGCAGGGAATGAGCAGTTCTTC. The chain recombines TRBV14 with TRBJ2-1; 7 bases line up with TRBD1. Germline values: CDR1 SGHDN, CDR2 FVKESK. This CDR3 is built from 15 residues. Losses at the gene ends were 4 bases for V and 7 bases for J; bases not matched to a gene: 10.

This clone has only a few counts. CDR3 loop: CASSYTENTEAFF. The CDR3 region has the DNA TGTGCCAGCAGCTACACAGAGAACACTGAAGCTTTCTTT. The chain employs TRBV9 and TRBJ1-1; no clear D gene. Trimming left V 4 bases short and J 1 base short, with 8 bases between. This CDR3 has 13 residues. The germline CDR1 and CDR2 sequences are SGDLS and YYNGEE. The variable domain in full, with the rest retrieved from reference TRBV9 and TRBJ1-1, is DSGVTQTPKHLITATGQRVTLRCSPRSGDLSVYWYQQSLDQGLQFLIQYYNGEERAKGNILERFSAQQFPDLHSELNLSSLELGDSALYFCASSYTENTEAFFGQGTRLTVV.

The chain is built from TRBV5-7 and TRBJ1-1, with a possible D match to TRBD1 (5 bases). TRBV5-7 is an open reading frame whose function is uncertain. V lost 4 bases, J lost 6 bases, and 10 bases lay in between. The CDR3 totals 12 residues. The CDR3: CASSPGTAEAFF. The CDR3 nucleotides read TGTGCCAGCAGCCCTGGGACTGCTGAAGCTTTCTTT.

The rearrangement links TRBV7-2 to TRBJ1-1, with 8 positions matching TRBD1. This CDR3 spans 15 amino acids. Germline CDR1 reads SGHTA; CDR2 reads FQGNSA. The ends lost 5 bases at V and 3 bases at J; junction bases unmatched: 8. The CDR3: CASSRGQGGHTEAFF. The CDR3 nucleotides are TGTGCCAGCAGCCGAGGACAGGGCGGGCACACTGAAGCTTTCTTT.

The chain uses TRBV9 and TRBJ1-2, with D unclear. V lost 3 bases to trimming and J lost 4 bases, with 4 bases between them. The CDR3 runs 11 residues. Germline V CDR1 and CDR2: SGDLS, YYNGEE. DNA for the CDR3: TGTGCCAGCAGCGGAGGCTATGGCTACACCTTC. Translation: CASSGGYGYTF.